The 23 T cell receptor beta chains given below trace back to one sample, sequenced in a study of shared clonotypes between healthy human individuals. Libraries were prepared by immunoSEQ multiplex PCR; TCRdb keeps only in-frame clonotypes and omits some of them. Of millions of clones listed, approximately 94% are singletons. Material for sequencing was naive CD4+ T cells sorted from blood. Subset indicated: CD45RA+ positively selected. These TCRs come from a man aged 18 to 30 in good health.

This chain joins TRBV5-5 and TRBJ2-1, with 11 bases aligning to TRBD2. V shed 2 bases and J 1 base; nucleotides not matched to a gene: 2. This CDR3 spans 16 amino acids. Germline V gene sequence: CDR1 SGHKS, CDR2 YYEKEE (reference sequence). The DNA of the CDR3 is TGTGCCAGCAGCTTAGGGACTAGCGGTTCCTACAATGAGCAGTTCTTC. This sequence encodes CASSLGTSGSYNEQFF.

On this clone itself: Other DNA variants within this sample encode the same CDR3. This sequence joins TRBV30 and TRBJ2-5; D uncertain. The CDR3 is 13 residues long. V was pared by 0 bases and J by 1 base, with 6 bases between. Germline loops: CDR1 GTSNPN, CDR2 SVGIG (reference sequence). In nucleotides, the CDR3 is TGTGCCTGGAGTGTACGGTCCCAAGAGACCCAGTACTTC. Translation gives CAWSVRSQETQYF. The variable domain in full, completed from reference TRBV30 and TRBJ2-5, reads SQTIHQWPATLVQPVGSPLSLECTVEGTSNPNLYWYRQAAGRGLQLLFYSVGIGQISSEVPQNLSASRPQDRQFILSSKKLLLSDSGFYLCAWSVRSQETQYFGPGTRLLVL.

The rearrangement links TRBV19 to TRBJ2-3; 9 nucleotides line up with TRBD1. The CDR3 runs to 16 residues. J was trimmed by 1 base and V by 4 bases; bases with no gene match: 6. Germline V gene data show CDR1 as LNHDA and CDR2 as SQIVND (reference sequence). The CDR3 spells CASSTGTGWGTDTQYF. The CDR3 nucleotides are TGTGCCAGTAGTACCGGGACAGGGTGGGGCACAGATACGCAGTATTTT.

In the case of this clone: The same CDR3 is also encoded by other DNA sequences in this sample. V is TRBV27 and J is TRBJ2-7; no definite D call. The CDR3 sequence is 13 residues long. V lost 2 bases to trimming and J lost 2 bases, with 7 bases between them. Germline assignment: CDR1 MNHEY and CDR2 SMNVEV (reference sequence). CDR3 sequence (DNA): TGTGCCAGCAGTTTAGAAGTTGCCTACGAGCAGTACTTC. Residues: CASSLEVAYEQYF.

The chain uses TRBV6-4 and TRBJ2-1, with TRBD2 identical over 11 bases. The J segment lost 4 bases and the V segment lost 2 bases, leaving 4 bases of the junction unmatched. The CDR3 is 16 amino acids. Per the germline V gene, CDR1 is MRHNA and CDR2 is SNTAGT. CDR3 sequence (DNA): TGTGCCAGCAGTGACGGGCTAGCGGGAGGTTACAATGAGCAGTTCTTC. This translates into CASSDGLAGGYNEQFF.

A remark on this clone: Other DNA sequences in this specimen translate into the identical CDR3. The V gene is TRBV6-6, the J gene TRBJ1-5, with D uncertain. The CDR3 spans 13 residues. Germline values: CDR1 MNHNY, CDR2 SVGAGI (reference sequence). V dropped 1 base and J dropped 0 bases, with 1 base sitting between them. The CDR3 reads CASSYYSNQPQHF. The CDR3 nucleotides read TGTGCCAGCAGTTACTATAGCAATCAGCCCCAGCATTTT.

This chain connects TRBV28 to TRBJ1-2; no firm D call. CDR1 is MDHEN, CDR2 SYDVKM, per germline. The V gene lost 2 bases and the J gene lost 4 bases, with 20 bases spanning the gap. CDR3 length: 17 residues. CDR3 sequence: CASSLGRGAAAFYGYTF. The CDR3 region has the DNA TGTGCCAGCAGTTTAGGGCGGGGAGCCGCAGCGTTCTATGGCTACACCTTC.

This clone was recorded only once. This sequence joins TRBV19 and TRBJ1-2, with TRBD1 identical over 7 bases. V dropped 4 bases and J dropped 10; count of bases not matched to a gene: 15. The CDR3 runs 15 residues. CDR1 is LNHDA, CDR2 SQIVND, per germline (reference sequence). The CDR3 bases are TGTGCCAGTAGTACCTTGACAGGGAGGAAGCGTGACTACACCTTC. It translates to CASSTLTGRKRDYTF.

The rearrangement links TRBV5-4 to TRBJ2-7, with 7 bases that match TRBD1. V shed 7 bases, J shed 0 bases, and the junction held 10 bases outside the gene matches. CDR1 and CDR2 from the germline V gene are SGHNT and YYREEE (reference sequence). The CDR3 runs to 15 residues. This CDR3 is CASRQSGTDSYEQYF. CDR3 nucleotide sequence: TGTGCCAGCCGCCAGTCCGGGACAGACTCCTACGAGCAGTACTTC.

The V and J genes are TRBV5-1 and TRBJ2-1; 9 nucleotides line up with TRBD1. From germline, CDR1 is SGHRS and CDR2 YFSETQ. V shed 2 bases and J 5 bases; nucleotides not matched to a gene: 5. This CDR3 is built from 15 residues. As DNA, the CDR3 is TGCGCCAGCAGCTTATGGGACAGGGATAACAATGAGCAGTTCTTC. Translating it yields CASSLWDRDNNEQFF.

The CDR3 DNA sequence: TGTGCCAGCGGCCCAGGGATCCCTAATGAAAAACTGTTTTTT. Protein sequence: CASGPGIPNEKLFF. This rearrangement joins TRBV9 to TRBJ1-4; a possible D gene is TRBD1 (5 bases). The CDR3 extends over 14 amino acids. V was clipped by 7 bases and J by 3 bases, with 13 bases between them. The V gene's germline CDR1 is SGDLS and CDR2 YYNGEE.

J is TRBJ1-1 and V is TRBV30; tentatively, D is TRBD1 (5 bases). From germline, CDR1 is GTSNPN and CDR2 SVGIG (reference sequence). This CDR3 has 15 amino acids. Trimming cost V 3 bases and J 0 bases, with 14 bases left between them. CDR3 sequence (DNA): TGTGCCTGGAGATTAGGGGAGAGGGTGAACACTGAAGCTTTCTTT. Its translation: CAWRLGERVNTEAFF.

V gene TRBV4-3 combines with J gene TRBJ2-4; 9 nucleotides agree with TRBD2. The CDR3 contains 19 residues. The V gene end was trimmed by 0 bases and the J gene end by 2 bases; junction bases not matched to a gene: 11. The germline CDR1 and CDR2 sequences are LGHNA and YSLEER. The CDR3 loop reads CASSQDSVGLALSKNIQYF. The CDR3 DNA sequence: TGCGCCAGCAGCCAAGATTCCGTGGGACTAGCTTTATCCAAAAACATTCAGTACTTC.

Here the CDR3 DNA reads TGTGCCAGTAGTATAAGCCCGTTCCTTACAGGACTGAACACTGAAGCTTTCTTT. It is translated as CASSISPFLTGLNTEAFF. V is TRBV19 and J is TRBJ1-1, with TRBD1 as a possible D gene (5 bases). Trimming cost V 2 bases and J 0 bases, with 19 bases left between them. Germline CDR1 and CDR2: LNHDA and SQIVND (reference sequence). CDR3 length: 18 amino acids. The whole variable domain, filled in from reference TRBV19 and TRBJ1-1, reads DGGITQSPKYLFRKEGQNVTLSCEQNLNHDAMYWYRQDPGQGLRLIYYSQIVNDFQKGDIAEGYSVSREKKESFPLTVTSAQKNPTAFYLCASSISPFLTGLNTEAFFGQGTRLTVV.

As regards this clone: The same CDR3 also results from other DNA sequences found in this sample. This sequence joins TRBV10-1 and TRBJ2-7, with D perhaps matching TRBD1 (5 bases). The V gene's germline CDR1 is WNHNN and CDR2 SYGVQD (reference sequence). The CDR3 contains 14 residues. Trimming left V 3 bases short and J 3 bases short, with 12 bases between. In DNA form, the CDR3 reads TGCGCCAGCAGTGATGGAGACAGCCTCTACGAGCAGTACTTC. It yields the protein CASSDGDSLYEQYF.

The J gene is TRBJ2-7, the V gene TRBV7-2, with unresolved D. V lost 1 base, J lost 2 bases, and 12 bases lay in between. The length of the CDR3 is 15 residues. Germline assignment: CDR1 SGHTA and CDR2 FQGNSA. The CDR3 spells CASSLGDRVAYEQYF. For the CDR3, the DNA is TGTGCCAGCAGCTTAGGGGATAGAGTGGCCTACGAGCAGTACTTC.

Concerning this clone itself: The identical CDR3 is also encoded by other nucleotide sequences in the sample. J is TRBJ1-5 and V is TRBV5-1, with TRBD1 as a possible D gene (6 bases). Germline V gene lookup returns CDR1 SGHRS and CDR2 YFSETQ. This CDR3 is built from 16 residues. Trimming pared 0 bases from V and 1 base from J, leaving 11 bases between. This CDR3 is CASSLEGGSSNQPQHF. The CDR3 DNA follows: TGCGCCAGCAGCTTGGAGGGGGGGAGCAGCAATCAGCCCCAGCATTTT.

This clone was seen just once. The CDR3 DNA follows: TGCGCCAGCAGCATTAGCGGGGGGGCGCTTCAAGAGACCCAGTACTTC. This encodes CASSISGGALQETQYF. V gene TRBV5-1 combines with J gene TRBJ2-5; 11 bases are a match to TRBD2. After removal of 4 bases from V and 2 bases from J, the junction contained 7 bases not matched to a gene. Per the germline V gene, CDR1 is SGHRS and CDR2 is YFSETQ. This CDR3 comprises 16 residues.

The chain couples TRBV11-3 to TRBJ2-7, with a tentative D call TRBD2 (5 bases). CDR3 length equals 13 residues. V was cut by 0 bases and J by 3 bases, with 6 bases left in between. Per germline, CDR1 SGHNT and CDR2 YENEEA. For the CDR3, the DNA is TGTGCCAGCAGCTTAGACCGGGACTACGAGCAGTACTTC. The encoded protein is CASSLDRDYEQYF.

This clone was found a few times. This CDR3 is also generated by other DNA sequences in the sample. The chain links TRBV7-3 to TRBJ1-1, with no clear D. Germline CDR1 reads SGHTA; CDR2 reads FQGTGA. The length of the CDR3 is 13 residues. V was pared by 1 base and J by 2 bases, with 5 bases between. This CDR3 is CASSLRGNTEAFF. The CDR3 DNA is TGTGCCAGCAGCTTAAGGGGTAACACTGAAGCTTTCTTT.

This chain uses TRBV3-1 (or the pseudogene TRBV3-2) with TRBJ1-5, with D possibly TRBD1 on 5 matching bases. CDR1 LGHDT and CDR2 YNNKEL come from the germline V gene (reference sequence). The CDR3 covers 9 residues. The CDR3, as DNA: TGTCCCGGGGGTCAGCCCCAGCATTTT. Amino acids: CPGGQPQHF.

There are a few counts of this clone. The chain couples TRBV6-1 to TRBJ1-6, with D possibly matching TRBD1 (5 bases). Germline CDR1 and CDR2: MNHNS and SASEGT. The V and J ends lost 10 bases and 7 bases respectively, with 17 bases between them. This CDR3 has 14 residues. CDR3 loop: CATHGGYPNSPLHF. In DNA form, the CDR3 reads TGTGCCACCCACGGGGGATACCCCAATTCACCCCTCCACTTT.

For this clone: The same CDR3 is also encoded by other DNA sequences in this sample. The rearrangement links TRBV6-1 to TRBJ1-4; unclear D gene. Per germline, CDR1 MNHNS and CDR2 SASEGT. The V and J ends lost 4 bases and 5 bases respectively, with 8 bases between them. The CDR3 has 13 residues. CDR3 sequence reads: CASSGQGNEKLFF. The CDR3 DNA is TGTGCCAGCAGTGGTCAAGGGAATGAAAAACTGTTTTTT.